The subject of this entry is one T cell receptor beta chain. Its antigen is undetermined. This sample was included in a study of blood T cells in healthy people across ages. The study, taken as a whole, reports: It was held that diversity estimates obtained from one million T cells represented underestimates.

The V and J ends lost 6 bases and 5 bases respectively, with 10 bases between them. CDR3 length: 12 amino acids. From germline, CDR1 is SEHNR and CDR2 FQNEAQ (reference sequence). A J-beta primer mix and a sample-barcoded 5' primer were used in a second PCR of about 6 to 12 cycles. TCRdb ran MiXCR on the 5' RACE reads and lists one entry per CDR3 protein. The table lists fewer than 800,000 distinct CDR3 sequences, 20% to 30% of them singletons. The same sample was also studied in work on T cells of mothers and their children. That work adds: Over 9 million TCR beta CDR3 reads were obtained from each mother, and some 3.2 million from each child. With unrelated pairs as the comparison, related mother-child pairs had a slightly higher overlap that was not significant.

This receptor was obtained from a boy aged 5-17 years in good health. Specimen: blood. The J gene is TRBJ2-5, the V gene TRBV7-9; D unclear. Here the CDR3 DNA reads TGTGCCAGCAGAGGTCCTCGCGAGACCCAGTACTTC. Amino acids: CASRGPRETQYF.